The following is a T cell receptor (beta chain) sequence with its context. This clonotype was observed a handful of times. Its antigen is currently not known. It has no much larger one-base neighbor in the sample; base qualities were not kept. The receptor library was made with RT-PCR. The listed sequencing device is Illumina HiSeq 2500. TCRdb took the public reads, trimmed them with fastp at Q25, ran MiXCR for clone calling and kept in-frame beta chains. Every distinct CDR3 protein forms one entry, paired with its most common genes and DNA. Within this sample are about 540,000 distinct CDR3 sequences, with around 25% of them counted one time only. 2.8% of the sample rests with the top ten. This entry is derived from a study of response to subunit inactivated influenza vaccine (dated by TCRdb to 2017 to 2018). Broadly, across the study: The study used deep quantitative T cell receptor repertoire profiling to track responses to a trivalent subunit inactivated influenza vaccine.

The germline V gene (reference sequence) supplies CDR1 SEHNR and CDR2 FQNEAQ. The V end gives up 3 bases and the J end 1 base, leaving 4 bases in the junction not matched to a gene. Counted from cysteine to phenylalanine, this CDR3 has 16 amino acids. Left in the record is the CDR3 DNA by itself, 48 bases read in frame from the first base. The paper's findings and limits, for the study overall: According to the authors, only a limited number of new T cells may be recruited by each seasonal influenza vaccination.

Separately, the same data were catalogued under a study of T cells expressing NK-cell markers. In that second paper, the authors write: TCR beta cDNA libraries were prepared using 5'RACE template switching, which introduced a universal primer site and unique molecular identifiers. In sorted CD3+CD56+NKG2C+, CD3+CD56+NKG2C- and CD3+CD56-NKG2C+ T-cell subsets from several donors, TCR beta-chain repertoires were profiled. Among the eight sequenced donors, seven were HCMV-seropositive and one was HCMV-seronegative. In several experiments an anti-gammadeltaTCR antibody was added to restrict sorting to alphabetaTCR-expressing T cells. In over 5 donors, the dominant CD3+CD56+NKG2C+ clonotypes were among the top 10 CD8+ clonotypes and accounted for about 1.0-7.0% of CD8+ T cells. Those dominant clonotypes were again the most abundant among CD3+CD56-NKG2C+ cells in a handful of donors, at about 25-65%. Whether the expanded NKG2C-expressing T cell clones were specific for HCMV antigens remained unclear. Randomly selected healthy volunteers, three men and five women, were used as the eight sequenced donors. To determine HCMV serostatus, a commercial ELISA kit was used to detect HCMV-specific IgG in serum. Ficoll density gradient centrifugation was used to isolate peripheral blood mononuclear cells from blood. Using Miltenyi isolation kits, CD4+ and CD8+ T cells were isolated from PBMC through magnetic immunoseparation. Priming for cDNA synthesis came from the TCR beta constant segment, and two successive PCR amplification steps followed. Libraries were sequenced as 2 x 150 bp reads on Illumina HiSeq 2000/2500, MiSeq or NextSeq. MIGEC handled demultiplexing of the reads and grouping by UMI, while MiTCR was used to assemble and quantify clonotypes. To exclude erroneous sequences, only TCR cDNA sequences supported by at least two reads were retained. The tcR package was used for downstream repertoire analysis, with clonotypes matched between fractions based on CDR3 nucleotide sequence plus V segment. VDJmatch was used to annotate antigen specificity against VDJdb, with one amino acid substitution allowed in CDR3.

The sample in question was CD4+ T cells sorted from PBMCs, obtained 11 to 12 days after vaccination. The chain employs TRBV7-9 and TRBJ2-2; 8 nucleotides in the junction match TRBD1. This receptor was taken from a middle-aged man who received an inactivated influenza vaccine. Donor details come from another sample of the same person, matched by shared clones. Read as DNA, the sequence is TGTGCCAGCAGCTTTTGGACAGGGATGAACACCGGGGAGCTGTTTTTT. It specifies CASSFWTGMNTGELFF.